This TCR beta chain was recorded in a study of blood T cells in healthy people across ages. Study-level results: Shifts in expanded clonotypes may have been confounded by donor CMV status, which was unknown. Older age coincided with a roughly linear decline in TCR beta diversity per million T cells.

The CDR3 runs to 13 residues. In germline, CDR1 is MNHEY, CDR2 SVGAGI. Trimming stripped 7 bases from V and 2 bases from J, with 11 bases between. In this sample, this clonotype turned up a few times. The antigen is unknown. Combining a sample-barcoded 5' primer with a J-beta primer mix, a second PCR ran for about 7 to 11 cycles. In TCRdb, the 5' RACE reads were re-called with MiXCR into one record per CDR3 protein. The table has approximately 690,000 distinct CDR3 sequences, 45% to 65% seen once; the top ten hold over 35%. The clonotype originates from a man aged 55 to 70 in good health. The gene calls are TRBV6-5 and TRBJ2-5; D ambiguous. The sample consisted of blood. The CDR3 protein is CASKRAAQETQYF. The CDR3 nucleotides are TGTGCCAGCAAACGGGCCGCTCAAGAGACCCAGTACTTC.